A single TCR beta chain is shown here with its context. These data come from a study of blood T cell repertoires in COVID-19. Across the whole study: Acute and convalescent COVID-19 specimens originated in the United States, Italy and Spain.

Method: immunoSEQ multiplex PCR; TCRdb's copy keeps in-frame clones and lacks some. This sample has about 220,000 clones, with about 82% found just once. The CDR3 has 14 amino acids. Germline assignment: CDR1 SGHTA and CDR2 FQGTGA. Trimming took off 5 bases at V and 4 bases at J, with 11 bases between the two ends. Sequencing was performed on peripheral blood. The genes are TRBV7-3 and TRBJ2-2; tentative D call: TRBD1 (6 bases). This receptor was identified in a woman in her seventies with COVID-19, enrolled during active disease. This CDR3 reads CASSNSRGTGELFF. CDR3 DNA sequence: TGTGCCAGCAGCAACTCCAGGGGCACCGGGGAGCTGTTTTTT.